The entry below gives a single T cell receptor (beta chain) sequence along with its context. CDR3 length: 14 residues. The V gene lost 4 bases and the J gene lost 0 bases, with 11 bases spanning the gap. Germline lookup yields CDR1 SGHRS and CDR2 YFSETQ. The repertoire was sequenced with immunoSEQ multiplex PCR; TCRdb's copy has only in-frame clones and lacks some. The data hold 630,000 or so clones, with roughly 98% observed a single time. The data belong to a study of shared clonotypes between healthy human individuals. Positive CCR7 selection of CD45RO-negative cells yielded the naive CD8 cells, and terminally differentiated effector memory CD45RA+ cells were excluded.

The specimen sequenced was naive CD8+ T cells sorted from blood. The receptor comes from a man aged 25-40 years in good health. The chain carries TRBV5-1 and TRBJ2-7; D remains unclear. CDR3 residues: CASSGNQNSYEQYF. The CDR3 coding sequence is TGCGCCAGCAGCGGCAACCAGAACTCCTACGAGCAGTACTTC.